This TCR beta chain is from a study of blood T cell repertoires in COVID-19. In the study overall: Samples of COVID-19 (acute and convalescent) were obtained from the United States, Italy and Spain. The analysed material was cDNA or gDNA that came from T cells, B-cell-depleted T cells, or PBMCs.

This clone was observed a single time. Repertoires were generated with immunoSEQ multiplex PCR, while TCRdb's copy carries only in-frame clones and drops some. The data contain 150,000 to 200,000 clones, over 60% of them seen just once; the ten biggest clones take up 26%. The specimen sequenced was peripheral blood. The TCR originated in a woman aged 70-85 years with acute or convalescent COVID-19.

The CDR3 region is CASSLATGSTDTQYF. In nucleotides, the CDR3 is TGTGCCAGCAGCTTAGCGACAGGGAGCACAGATACGCAGTATTTT. J is TRBJ2-3 and V is TRBV7-2, with 7 bases aligning to TRBD1. Germline V gene lookup returns CDR1 SGHTA and CDR2 FQGNSA. The CDR3 loop spans 15 amino acids. The V gene end was trimmed by 0 bases and the J gene end by 0 bases; junction bases not matched to a gene: 0.